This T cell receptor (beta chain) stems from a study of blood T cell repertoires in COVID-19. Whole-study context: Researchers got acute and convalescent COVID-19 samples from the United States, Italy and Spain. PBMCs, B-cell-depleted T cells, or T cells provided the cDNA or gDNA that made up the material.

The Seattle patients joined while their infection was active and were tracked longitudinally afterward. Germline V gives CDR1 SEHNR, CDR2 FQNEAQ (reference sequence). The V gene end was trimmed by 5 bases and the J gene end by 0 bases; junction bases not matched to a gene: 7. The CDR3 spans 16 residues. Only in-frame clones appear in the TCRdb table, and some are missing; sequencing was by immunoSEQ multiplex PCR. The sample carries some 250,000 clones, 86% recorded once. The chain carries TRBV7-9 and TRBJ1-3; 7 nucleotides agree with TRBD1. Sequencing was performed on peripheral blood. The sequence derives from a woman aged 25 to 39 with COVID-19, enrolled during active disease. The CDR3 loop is CASSTGQPNSGNTIYF. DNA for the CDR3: TGTGCCAGCAGCACGGGACAGCCCAACTCTGGAAACACCATATATTTT.